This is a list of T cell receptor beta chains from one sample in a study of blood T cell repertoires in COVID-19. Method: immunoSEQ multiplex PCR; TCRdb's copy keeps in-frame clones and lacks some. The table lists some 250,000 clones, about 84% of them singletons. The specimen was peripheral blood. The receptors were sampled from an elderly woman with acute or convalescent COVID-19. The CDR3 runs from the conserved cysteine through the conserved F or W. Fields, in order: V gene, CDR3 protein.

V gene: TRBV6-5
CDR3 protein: CASRGGAVSNQPQHF

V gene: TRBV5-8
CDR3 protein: CASSRRTLNTEAFF

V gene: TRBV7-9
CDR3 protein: CASSLAPGTGNTIYF

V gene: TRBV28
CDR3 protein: CASNRSGANVLTF

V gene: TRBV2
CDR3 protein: CASSGVRVNTEAFF

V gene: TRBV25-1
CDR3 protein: CASNAVGSGGADEQFF

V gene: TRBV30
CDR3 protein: CAWNRVDEKLFF

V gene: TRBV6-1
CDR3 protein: CASSEGTERRQYF

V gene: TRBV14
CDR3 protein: CASSLDRVAQYF

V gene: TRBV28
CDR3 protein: CASSERDRGDSGANVLTF

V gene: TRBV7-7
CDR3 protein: CASSGGASSSYEQYF